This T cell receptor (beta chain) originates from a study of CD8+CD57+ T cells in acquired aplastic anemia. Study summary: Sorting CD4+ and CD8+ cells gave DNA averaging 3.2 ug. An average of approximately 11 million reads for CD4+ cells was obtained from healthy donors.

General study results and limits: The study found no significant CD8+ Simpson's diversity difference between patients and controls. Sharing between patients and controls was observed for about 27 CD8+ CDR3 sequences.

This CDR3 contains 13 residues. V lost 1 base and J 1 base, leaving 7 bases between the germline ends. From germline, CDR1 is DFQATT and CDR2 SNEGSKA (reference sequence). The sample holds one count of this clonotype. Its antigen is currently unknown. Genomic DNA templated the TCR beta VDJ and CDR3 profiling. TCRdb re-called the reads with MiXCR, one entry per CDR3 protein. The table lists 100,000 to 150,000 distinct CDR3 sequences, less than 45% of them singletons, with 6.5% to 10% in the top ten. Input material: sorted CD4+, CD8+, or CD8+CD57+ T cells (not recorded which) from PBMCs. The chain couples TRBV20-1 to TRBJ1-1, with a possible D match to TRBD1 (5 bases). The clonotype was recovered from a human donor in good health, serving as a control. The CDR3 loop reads CSARVTGNTEAFF. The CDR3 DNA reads TGCAGTGCTAGAGTCACAGGGAACACTGAAGCTTTCTTT.